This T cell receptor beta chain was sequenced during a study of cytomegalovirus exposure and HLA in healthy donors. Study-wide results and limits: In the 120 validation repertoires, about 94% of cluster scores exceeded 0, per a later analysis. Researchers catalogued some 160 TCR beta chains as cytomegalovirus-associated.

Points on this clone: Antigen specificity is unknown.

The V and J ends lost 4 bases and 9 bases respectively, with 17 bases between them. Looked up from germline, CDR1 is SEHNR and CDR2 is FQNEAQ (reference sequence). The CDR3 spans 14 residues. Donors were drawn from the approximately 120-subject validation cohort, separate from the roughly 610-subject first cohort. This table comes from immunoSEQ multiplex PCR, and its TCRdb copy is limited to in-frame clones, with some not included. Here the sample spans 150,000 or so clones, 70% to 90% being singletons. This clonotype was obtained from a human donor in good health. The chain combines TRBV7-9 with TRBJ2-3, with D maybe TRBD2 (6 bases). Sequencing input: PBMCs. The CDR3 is CASSSWDLRETQYF. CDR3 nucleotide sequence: TGTGCCAGCAGCTCATGGGACTTGCGGGAAACGCAGTATTTT.